The 13 T cell receptor beta chains below all came from one sample that was sequenced in a study of T cell responses to AZD1222 COVID-19 vaccine. Some clones are missing from TCRdb's copy, which holds only in-frame ones; the method was immunoSEQ multiplex PCR. The top ten hold under 5% of the sample, which has around 170,000 clones, approximately 90% seen once. This material consisted of peripheral blood, taken on day 0 of AZD1222 vaccination. The receptors derive from an adult in good health.

The genes are TRBV18 and TRBJ1-5; D is perhaps TRBD1 (5 bases). CDR1 is KGHSH and CDR2 is LQKENI in the germline V gene. V gave up 7 bases and J gave up 1 base, with 11 bases separating them. The CDR3 loop spans 14 amino acids. The CDR3 coding sequence is TGTGCCAGCTGTGGGGGGGTAAGCAATCAGCCCCAGCATTTT. Translation gives CASCGGVSNQPQHF.

The chain has TRBV7-2 and TRBJ2-7; D is unclear. Germline loops: CDR1 SGHTA, CDR2 FQGNSA. The V gene lost 5 bases and the J gene lost 2 bases, with 13 bases spanning the gap. This CDR3 comprises 14 residues. CDR3 nucleotides: TGTGCCAGCAGCCCCAACGGGCGAGCCTACGAGCAGTACTTC. It yields the protein CASSPNGRAYEQYF.

About this clone: Other DNA sequences within the sample encode an identical CDR3. V is TRBV5-1 and J is TRBJ1-1; D is perhaps TRBD1 (5 bases). Trimming cost V 4 bases and J 4 bases, with 8 bases left between them. Germline V gives CDR1 SGHRS, CDR2 YFSETQ. This CDR3 comprises 12 residues. The CDR3 is CASSLRGTEAFF. DNA of the CDR3: TGCGCCAGCAGCCTAAGGGGCACTGAAGCTTTCTTT. Based on the CDR3 plus reference TRBV5-1 and TRBJ1-1, the full variable domain is KAGVTQTPRYLIKTRGQQVTLSCSPISGHRSVSWYQQTPGQGLQFLFEYFSETQRNKGNFPGRFSGRQFSNSRSEMNVSTLELGDSALYLCASSLRGTEAFFGQGTRLTVV.

The V call is TRBV24-1, the J call TRBJ2-7; D may be TRBD2 (6 bases). The V end lost 5 bases, the J end lost 4 bases, and 11 bases lay between the germline ends. The CDR3 runs to 13 residues. Germline assignment: CDR1 KGHDR and CDR2 SFDVKD. The CDR3 is CATSAAGLYEQYF. The CDR3 coding sequence is TGTGCCACCAGTGCCGCGGGACTGTACGAGCAGTACTTC.

The chain recombines TRBV2 with TRBJ1-2, with D hard to call. There are 12 residues in the CDR3. Germline lookup yields CDR1 SNHLY and CDR2 FYNNEI. V lost 8 bases and J lost 1, with 8 bases in between. CDR3 amino acids: CASFLYNYGYTF. CDR3 DNA: TGTGCCAGCTTCCTCTATAACTATGGCTACACCTTC.

V is TRBV24-1 and J is TRBJ1-5, with D perhaps matching TRBD1 (5 bases). CDR3 length equals 14 residues. Germline CDR1 and CDR2: KGHDR and SFDVKD. V lost 9 bases and J lost 6, with 17 bases in between. The CDR3 reads CATSGTQLGQPQHF. As DNA, the CDR3 is TGTGCCACCTCCGGGACTCAACTCGGTCAGCCCCAGCATTTT.

This clone showed up just a few times. The chain carries TRBV5-4 and TRBJ2-3; D tentatively fits TRBD1 or TRBD2 (6 bases each). Trimming cost V 0 bases and J 5 bases, with 28 bases left between them. The CDR3 sequence is 20 residues long. Germline V gene lookup returns CDR1 SGHNT and CDR2 YYREEE (reference sequence). The CDR3 region is CASSLAPYRVGGRSIDTQYF. For the CDR3, the DNA is TGTGCCAGCAGCTTGGCTCCATATCGGGTTGGGGGGCGTTCGATAGATACGCAGTATTTT.

This clone was detected once. The rearrangement uses TRBV28 and TRBJ1-6; D possibly corresponds to TRBD1 (5 bases). Trimming left V 5 bases short and J 13 bases short, with 15 bases between. The germline V gene has CDR1 MDHEN and CDR2 SYDVKM. The CDR3 sequence is 13 residues long. CDR3 nucleotides: TGTGCCAGCAGTCGGGGGGTTTCTCAGCCCCTCCACTTT. The encoded protein is CASSRGVSQPLHF.

The chain has TRBV6-2 or TRBV6-3 and TRBJ2-3; D remains ambiguous. Trimming took 0 bases from V and 8 from J, leaving 9 bases between them. Germline-derived CDR1 and CDR2 are MNHEY and SVGEGT. CDR3 length equals 13 residues. CDR3 coding DNA: TGTGCCAGCAGTTACTCGAAGGGTGTTACGCAGTATTTT. Protein product: CASSYSKGVTQYF.

This chain links TRBV28 with TRBJ2-5; a possible D gene is TRBD1 (5 bases). Per the germline V gene, CDR1 is MDHEN and CDR2 is SYDVKM. V lost 4 bases and J 2 bases, leaving 17 bases between the germline ends. The CDR3 sequence is 16 residues long. The CDR3: CASSSSQGTMQETQYF. The CDR3 DNA reads TGTGCCAGCAGTTCCTCCCAGGGAACGATGCAAGAGACCCAGTACTTC.

The chain is built from TRBV7-3 and TRBJ2-1, with 8 bases matching TRBD2. This CDR3 is built from 17 residues. Germline V CDR1 and CDR2: SGHTA, FQGTGA. V trimming: 2 bases; J trimming: 8 bases; junction bases outside the gene matches: 14. Here the CDR3 DNA reads TGTGCCAGCAGCTTAGTCGGGAGCGGGAGAGGTGGCGATGAGCAGTTCTTC. It translates to CASSLVGSGRGGDEQFF.

The chain employs TRBV9 and TRBJ2-1, with 10 nucleotides matching TRBD2. CDR3 length: 14 residues. V lost 7 bases to trimming and J lost 9 bases; unmatched junction nucleotides: 10. Germline CDR1 is SGDLS and CDR2 is YYNGEE. The CDR3 reads CASGPGTSVTEQFF. For the CDR3, the DNA is TGTGCCAGCGGCCCCGGGACTAGCGTGACTGAGCAGTTCTTC. The entire variable domain, with the rest obtained from reference TRBV9 and TRBJ2-1, is as follows: DSGVTQTPKHLITATGQRVTLRCSPRSGDLSVYWYQQSLDQGLQFLIQYYNGEERAKGNILERFSAQQFPDLHSELNLSSLELGDSALYFCASGPGTSVTEQFFGPGTRLTVL.

This clone was counted between two and nine times. The V gene is TRBV10-2, the J gene TRBJ2-1; 9 bases are a match to TRBD2. Germline V CDR1 and CDR2: WSHSY, SAAADI. The J segment lost 7 bases and the V segment lost 6 bases, leaving 10 bases of the junction unmatched. The CDR3 has 15 amino acids. CDR3 in amino acids: CASSPTSGGGNEQFF. The DNA for the CDR3 is TGCGCCAGCAGCCCGACTAGCGGAGGGGGTAATGAGCAGTTCTTC.